This is a list of T cell receptor beta chains from one sample in a study of cytomegalovirus exposure and HLA in healthy donors. Assay: immunoSEQ multiplex PCR; the TCRdb copy retains only in-frame clones and omits some. The table lists about 180,000 clones, 85% of them singletons, with about 15% in the top ten. Input material: PBMCs. The receptors originated from a man aged 18 to 29 in good health and CMV-seropositive. Both conserved end residues are part of each CDR3. The D gene is left open where the match is weak. Expanded clones are given a class, and other clones once, few, many or no size at all.

>-|TRBJ2-7|-|TRBV9
CASTPTGLRSGEQYF
TGTGCCAGCACCCCCACAGGTCTTAGATCTGGCGAGCAGTACTTC
>-|TRBJ1-2|-|TRBV9
CASSVATGYGYTF
TGTGCCAGCAGCGTAGCAACTGGCTATGGCTACACCTTC
>-|TRBJ2-3|-|TRBV6-6
CASSYMSTDTQYF
TGTGCCAGCAGTTACATGTCGACAGATACGCAGTATTTT
>TRBD1|TRBJ2-3|-|TRBV5-1
CASSVTGADTQYF
TGCGCCAGCAGCGTAACAGGGGCAGATACGCAGTATTTT
>TRBD2|TRBJ2-1|-|TRBV28
CASSLKAGGHSAEQFF
TGTGCCAGCAGTTTAAAGGCGGGAGGGCATTCCGCGGAGCAGTTCTTC
>TRBD2|TRBJ2-3|-|TRBV5-1
CATRGLGDTDTQYF
TGCGCCACCAGAGGACTAGGGGACACAGATACGCAGTATTTT
>TRBD1|TRBJ2-7|-|TRBV11-3
CASSPRQGLYEQYF
TGTGCCAGCAGCCCCCGACAGGGTCTCTACGAGCAGTACTTC
>TRBD2|TRBJ2-1|-|TRBV2
CASSDPGLEGDEQFF
TGTGCCAGCAGCGATCCGGGACTAGAAGGGGATGAGCAGTTCTTC
>-|TRBJ2-3|-|TRBV9
CASSVVSADTQYF
TGTGCCAGCAGCGTAGTGTCGGCAGATACGCAGTATTTT
>-|TRBJ1-1|-|TRBV5-1
CASIQGTEAFF
TGCGCCAGCATCCAGGGCACTGAAGCTTTCTTT
>TRBD1|TRBJ1-4|-|TRBV29-1
CSARGRRDEKLFF
TGCAGCGCAAGGGGGCGGCGGGATGAAAAACTGTTTTTT
>-|TRBJ1-1|-|TRBV7-9
CASSTDILSTEAFF
TGTGCCAGCAGCACCGATATACTAAGCACTGAAGCTTTCTTT
>TRBD2|TRBJ2-7|-|TRBV6-1
CASSGFIAGSSYEQYF
TGTGCCAGCAGTGGGTTTATAGCGGGATCTTCCTACGAGCAGTACTTC
>-|TRBJ2-3|-|TRBV4-2
CASSPRGRGGPTDTQYF
TGTGCCAGCAGCCCTAGGGGGCGCGGGGGGCCAACAGATACGCAGTATTTT
>-|TRBJ1-1|-|TRBV5-1
CASRSSQGLTNTEAFF
TGCGCCAGTCGTTCTTCGCAGGGGCTAACGAACACTGAAGCTTTCTTT
>-|TRBJ2-7|-|TRBV27
CASSFTSVSSYEQYF
TGTGCCAGCAGTTTTACCTCGGTTAGCTCCTACGAGCAGTACTTC
>-|TRBJ2-7|once|TRBV19
CASSIQGGPGEQYF
TGTGCCAGTAGTATACAGGGGGGCCCAGGCGAGCAGTACTTC
>-|TRBJ2-5|-|TRBV28
CASSLMRTQYF
TGTGCCAGCAGTTTAATGAGGACCCAGTACTTC
>TRBD2|TRBJ2-5|-|TRBV30
CAWSAGEETQYF
TGTGCCTGGTCAGCGGGAGAAGAGACCCAGTACTTC
>-|TRBJ1-5|-|TRBV4-1
CASSRLPQGNQPQHF
TGCGCCAGCAGCCGACTTCCCCAGGGGAATCAGCCCCAGCATTTT
>TRBD2|TRBJ2-7|-|TRBV11-3
CASPKRGAPHEQYF
TGTGCCAGCCCAAAGCGGGGGGCCCCCCACGAGCAGTACTTC
>TRBD2|TRBJ2-5|-|TRBV18
CASSLGLAAQETQYF
TGTGCCAGCTCACTCGGACTAGCGGCGCAAGAGACCCAGTACTTC
>TRBD1|TRBJ1-1|-|TRBV2
CASTRQGLDTEAFF
TGTGCCAGCACTCGACAGGGTTTGGACACTGAAGCTTTCTTT
>-|TRBJ2-7|-|TRBV7-9
CASSFGGGNEQYF
TGTGCCAGCAGCTTTGGCGGGGGCAACGAGCAGTACTTC
>-|TRBJ2-1|once|TRBV19
CASSLGGGHNEQFF
TGTGCCAGTAGTTTGGGGGGAGGACACAATGAGCAGTTCTTC
>TRBD1|TRBJ2-7|once|TRBV5-4
CASSPRDRGYEQYF
TGTGCCAGCAGCCCCCGGGACAGGGGTTACGAGCAGTACTTC
>-|TRBJ2-7|few|TRBV5-8
CASSLGSGEDEQYF
TGTGCCAGCAGCTTAGGTTCCGGGGAGGACGAGCAGTACTTC
>-|TRBJ1-5|-|TRBV28
CASSTGGRSFYSNQPQHF
TGTGCCAGCAGCACGGGGGGGAGATCCTTTTATAGCAATCAGCCCCAGCATTTT
>-|TRBJ2-1|-|TRBV6-1
CATRGGAGEQFF
TGTGCCACCAGGGGGGGGGCGGGTGAGCAGTTCTTC
>-|TRBJ1-2|-|TRBV27
CASRPQTGREGYTF
TGTGCCAGCAGACCACAAACAGGAAGGGAAGGCTACACCTTC
>-|TRBJ1-1|-|TRBV6-5
CASSYTTQSDAEAFF
TGTGCCAGCAGTTACACGACACAGAGTGACGCTGAAGCTTTCTTT
>TRBD1|TRBJ2-7|-|TRBV4-1
CASSQEITGGYEQYF
TGCGCCAGCAGCCAAGAAATCACAGGGGGGTACGAGCAGTACTTC
>-|TRBJ2-2|-|TRBV11-3
CASSLGQGKNTGELFF
TGTGCCAGCAGCTTAGGGCAGGGCAAAAATACCGGGGAGCTGTTTTTT
>-|TRBJ1-4|-|TRBV13
CASSLYGATNEKLFF
TGTGCCAGCAGCTTATATGGAGCAACTAATGAAAAACTGTTTTTT
>-|TRBJ1-1|-|TRBV10-1
CASRPDWNTEAFF
TGCGCCAGCAGACCCGACTGGAACACTGAAGCTTTCTTT
>-|TRBJ2-1|-|TRBV27
CASSLQASNYNEQFF
TGTGCCAGCAGTTTACAGGCCTCCAACTACAATGAGCAGTTCTTC
>TRBD2|TRBJ2-1|-|TRBV9
CASSVWASGGGNEQFF
TGTGCCAGCAGCGTATGGGCGTCGGGGGGAGGGAATGAGCAGTTCTTC
>TRBD2|TRBJ2-1|once|TRBV5-4
CASRHWGTSGSFF
TGTGCCAGCAGGCATTGGGGAACTAGCGGGTCCTTCTTC
>-|TRBJ2-1|few|TRBV7-9
CASRSPSYNEQFF
TGTGCCTCGAGGTCTCCCTCCTACAATGAGCAGTTCTTC
>-|TRBJ1-4|few|TRBV7-9
CASSPGWEKLFF
TGTGCCAGCAGCCCAGGATGGGAAAAACTGTTTTTT
>-|TRBJ1-1|-|TRBV19
CASSIGAGGNTEAFF
TGTGCCAGTAGTATCGGGGCCGGGGGGAACACTGAAGCTTTCTTT
>-|TRBJ2-2|-|TRBV7-9
CASSRWGSSNTGELFF
TGTGCCAGCAGCCGGTGGGGCTCCTCGAACACCGGGGAGCTGTTTTTT
>-|TRBJ1-2|-|TRBV7-2
CASSVSQGFLDGYTF
TGTGCCAGCAGCGTTTCACAGGGTTTCCTTGATGGCTACACCTTC
>TRBD1|TRBJ1-2|-|TRBV7-9
CASRSQGGNYGYTF
TGTGCCAGCAGATCCCAAGGGGGCAACTATGGCTACACCTTC
>-|TRBJ1-1|-|TRBV4-2
CASSQDLENLNTEAFF
TGTGCCAGCAGCCAAGATTTGGAGAATCTGAACACTGAAGCTTTCTTT
>-|TRBJ2-6|few|TRBV6-1
CASSESGAGANVLTF
TGTGCCAGCAGTGAATCGGGGGCTGGGGCCAACGTCCTGACTTTC
>TRBD1|TRBJ1-4|-|TRBV28
CASSTPEQGGEKLFF
TGTGCCAGCAGTACGCCCGAACAGGGGGGAGAAAAACTGTTTTTT